This TCR beta chain was sequenced during a study of blood T cell repertoires in COVID-19. Study-level background: COVID-19 samples, acute and convalescent, were from the United States, Italy and Spain.

Original handling: Amplification from reference gene primers served as the basis for estimated nucleated cell counts. Only in-frame clones appear in the TCRdb table, and some are missing; sequencing was by immunoSEQ multiplex PCR. D and trimming were read from the DNA, whereas the V and J calls and clone size are those reported in that table. The sample holds about 320,000 clones, 88% seen once. This study enrolled people aged roughly 18 to 90 from about two dozen US geographic areas. Donors in Cohort 3 who had recovered were those with two negative PCRs, healthcare professional clearance, or resolution of their symptoms. The ends lost 5 bases at V and 4 bases at J; junction bases unmatched: 13. Looked up from germline, CDR1 is SEHNR and CDR2 is FQNEAQ (reference sequence). The CDR3 has 17 residues.

The chain joins TRBV7-9 to TRBJ2-3; the match to TRBD2 covers 9 bases. This sequence was found in a man aged 25 to 40 who had recovered from COVID-19. Material: PBMCs or T cells enriched from blood (not recorded which). The CDR3, as DNA: TGTGCCAGCAGCCAACCCCGAGTAGCGGGGGACCCAGATACGCAGTATTTT. This sequence encodes CASSQPRVAGDPDTQYF.